This T cell receptor beta chain came from a study of blood T cell repertoires in COVID-19. Study-wide context: COVID-19 samples, acute and convalescent, were from the United States, Italy and Spain. T cells, B-cell-depleted T cells, or PBMCs provided the cDNA or gDNA that served as material.

In the source study's methods: Cell counts per sample came from amplifying reference gene primers. The method was immunoSEQ multiplex PCR; TCRdb's version includes in-frame clones alone and lacks a portion of them. The D gene and trimming were derived from the DNA, and the V and J assignments and clone size from that table. The sample shows 150,000 to 200,000 clones, about four fifths of them seen only once. In germline, CDR1 is SGHRS, CDR2 YFSETQ. CDR3 length: 17 residues. V shed 3 bases and J 10 bases; nucleotides not matched to a gene: 18. The sequence was collected from a human donor with acute or convalescent COVID-19. The donor label of this sample is uncertain. The material sequenced was peripheral blood. The J gene is TRBJ2-1, the V gene TRBV5-1; 8 nucleotides agree with TRBD2. The CDR3 reads CASSSPSSGQAGGEQFF. The CDR3 DNA is TGCGCCAGCAGCTCGCCCTCTAGCGGGCAGGCCGGTGGGGAGCAGTTCTTC.